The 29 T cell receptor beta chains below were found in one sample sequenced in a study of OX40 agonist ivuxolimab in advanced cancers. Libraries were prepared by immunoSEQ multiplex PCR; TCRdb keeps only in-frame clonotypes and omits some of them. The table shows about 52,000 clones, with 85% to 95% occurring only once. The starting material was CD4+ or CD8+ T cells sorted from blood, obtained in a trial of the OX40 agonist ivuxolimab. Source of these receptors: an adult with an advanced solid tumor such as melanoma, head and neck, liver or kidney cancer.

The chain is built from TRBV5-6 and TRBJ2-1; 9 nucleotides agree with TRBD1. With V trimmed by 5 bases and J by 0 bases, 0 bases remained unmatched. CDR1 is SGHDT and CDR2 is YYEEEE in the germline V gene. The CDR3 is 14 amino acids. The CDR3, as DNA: TGTGCCAGCAGGGGACAGGGCTCCTACAATGAGCAGTTCTTC. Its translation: CASRGQGSYNEQFF.

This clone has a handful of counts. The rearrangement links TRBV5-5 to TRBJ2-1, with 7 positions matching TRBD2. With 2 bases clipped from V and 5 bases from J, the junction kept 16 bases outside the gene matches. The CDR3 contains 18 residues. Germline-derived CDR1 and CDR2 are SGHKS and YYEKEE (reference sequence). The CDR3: CASSFYSAPGGRDNEQFF. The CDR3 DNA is TGTGCCAGCAGCTTTTATTCTGCCCCGGGAGGTCGCGACAATGAGCAGTTCTTC. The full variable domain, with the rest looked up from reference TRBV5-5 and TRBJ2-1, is DAGVTQSPTHLIKTRGQQVTLRCSPISGHKSVSWYQQVLGQGPQFIFQYYEKEERGRGNFPDRFSARQFPNYSSELNVNALLLGDSALYLCASSFYSAPGGRDNEQFFGPGTRLTVL.

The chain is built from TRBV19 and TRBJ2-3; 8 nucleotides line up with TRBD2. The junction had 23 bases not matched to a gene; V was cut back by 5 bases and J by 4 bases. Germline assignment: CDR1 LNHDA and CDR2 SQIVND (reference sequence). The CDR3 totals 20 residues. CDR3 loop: CASSPRHDLGTSTRADTQYF. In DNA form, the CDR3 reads TGTGCCAGTAGTCCGAGACACGACCTGGGGACTAGTACTAGAGCAGATACGCAGTATTTT.

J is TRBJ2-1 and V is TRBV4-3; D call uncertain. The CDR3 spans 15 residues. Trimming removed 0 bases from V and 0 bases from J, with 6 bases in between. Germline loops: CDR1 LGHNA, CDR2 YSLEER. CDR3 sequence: CASSQDQSSYNEQFF. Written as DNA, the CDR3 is TGCGCCAGCAGCCAAGACCAGAGCTCCTACAATGAGCAGTTCTTC.

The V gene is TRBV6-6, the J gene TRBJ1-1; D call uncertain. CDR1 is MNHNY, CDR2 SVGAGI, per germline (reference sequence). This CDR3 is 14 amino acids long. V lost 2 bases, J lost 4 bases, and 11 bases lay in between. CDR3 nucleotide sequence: TGTGCCAGCAGTTACGGACCTCGTGGCACTGAAGCTTTCTTT. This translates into CASSYGPRGTEAFF.

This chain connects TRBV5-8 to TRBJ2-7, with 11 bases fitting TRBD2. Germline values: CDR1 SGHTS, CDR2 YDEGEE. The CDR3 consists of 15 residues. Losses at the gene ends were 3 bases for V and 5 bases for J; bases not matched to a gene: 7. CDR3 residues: CASSSTSGSGNEQYF. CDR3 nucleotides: TGTGCCAGCAGCTCCACTAGCGGGAGCGGGAACGAGCAGTACTTC.

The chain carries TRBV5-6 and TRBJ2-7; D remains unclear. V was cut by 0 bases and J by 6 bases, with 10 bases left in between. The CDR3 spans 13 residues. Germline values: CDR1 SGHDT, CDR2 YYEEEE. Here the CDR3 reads CASSLARKGEQYF. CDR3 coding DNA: TGTGCCAGCAGCTTGGCTAGGAAAGGCGAGCAGTACTTC. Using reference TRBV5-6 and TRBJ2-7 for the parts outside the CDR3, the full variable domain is DAGVTQSPTHLIKTRGQQVTLRCSPKSGHDTVSWYQQALGQGPQFIFQYYEEEERQRGNFPDRFSGHQFPNYSSELNVNALLLGDSALYLCASSLARKGEQYFGPGTRLTVT.

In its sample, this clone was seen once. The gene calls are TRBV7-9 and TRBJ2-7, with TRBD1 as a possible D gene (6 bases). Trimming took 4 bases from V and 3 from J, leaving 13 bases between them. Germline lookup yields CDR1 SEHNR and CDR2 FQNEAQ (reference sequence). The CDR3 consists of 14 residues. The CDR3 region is CASSSQGRHYEQYF. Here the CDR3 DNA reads TGTGCCAGCAGCTCACAGGGAAGACACTACGAGCAGTACTTC.

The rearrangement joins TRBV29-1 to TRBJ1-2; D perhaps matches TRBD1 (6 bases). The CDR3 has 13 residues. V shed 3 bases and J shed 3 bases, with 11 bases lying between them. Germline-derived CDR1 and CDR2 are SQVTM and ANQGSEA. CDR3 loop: CSVDKGGDYGYTF. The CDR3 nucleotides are TGCAGCGTTGACAAGGGGGGGGACTATGGCTACACCTTC.

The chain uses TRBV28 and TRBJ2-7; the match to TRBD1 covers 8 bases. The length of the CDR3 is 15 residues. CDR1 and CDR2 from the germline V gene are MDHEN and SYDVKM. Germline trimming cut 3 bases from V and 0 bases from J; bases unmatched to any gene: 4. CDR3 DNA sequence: TGTGCCAGCAGTTTTGGGACAGGCCTCTCCTACGAGCAGTACTTC. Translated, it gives CASSFGTGLSYEQYF.

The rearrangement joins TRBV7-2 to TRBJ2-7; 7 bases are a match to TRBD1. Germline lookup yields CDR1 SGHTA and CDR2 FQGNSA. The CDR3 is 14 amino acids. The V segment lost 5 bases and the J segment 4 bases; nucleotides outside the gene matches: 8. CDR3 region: CASSPRTGAYEQYF. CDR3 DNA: TGTGCCAGCAGCCCCCGGACAGGAGCGTACGAGCAGTACTTC. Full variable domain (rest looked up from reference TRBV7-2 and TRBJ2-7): GAGVSQSPSNKVTEKGKDVELRCDPISGHTALYWYRQSLGQGLEFLIYFQGNSAPDKSGLPSDRFSAERTGGSVSTLTIQRTQQEDSAVYLCASSPRTGAYEQYFGPGTRLTVT.

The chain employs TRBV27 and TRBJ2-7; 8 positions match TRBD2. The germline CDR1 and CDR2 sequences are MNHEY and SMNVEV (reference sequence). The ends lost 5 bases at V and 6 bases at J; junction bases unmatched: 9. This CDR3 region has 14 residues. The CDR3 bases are TGTGCCAGCAGTCAACTAGCGGACGGGGGCGAGCAGTACTTC. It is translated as CASSQLADGGEQYF.

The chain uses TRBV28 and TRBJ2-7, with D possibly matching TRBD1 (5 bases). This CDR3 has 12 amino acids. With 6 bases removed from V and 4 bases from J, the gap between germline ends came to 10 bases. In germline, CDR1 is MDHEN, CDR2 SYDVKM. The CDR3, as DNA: TGTGCCAGCAGCCCCGACAGTTACGAGCAGTACTTC. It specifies CASSPDSYEQYF. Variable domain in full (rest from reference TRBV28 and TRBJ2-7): DVKVTQSSRYLVKRTGEKVFLECVQDMDHENMFWYRQDPGLGLRLIYFSYDVKMKEKGDIPEGYSVSREKKERFSLILESASTNQTSMYLCASSPDSYEQYFGPGTRLTVT.

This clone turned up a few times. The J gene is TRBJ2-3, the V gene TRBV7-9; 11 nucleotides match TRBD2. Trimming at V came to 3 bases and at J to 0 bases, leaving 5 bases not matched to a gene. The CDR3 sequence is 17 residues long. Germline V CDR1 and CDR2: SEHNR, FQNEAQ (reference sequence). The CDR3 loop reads CASSLMRTSGSTDTQYF. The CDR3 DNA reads TGTGCCAGCAGCTTGATGAGGACTAGCGGGAGCACAGATACGCAGTATTTT.

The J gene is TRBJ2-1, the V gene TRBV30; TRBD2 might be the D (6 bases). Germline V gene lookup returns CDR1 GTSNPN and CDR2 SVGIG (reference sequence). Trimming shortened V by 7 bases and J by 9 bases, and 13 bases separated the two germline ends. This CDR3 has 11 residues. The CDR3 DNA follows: TGTGCCTTTAGGCCAGCGGGTGAGCAGTTCTTC. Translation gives CAFRPAGEQFF.

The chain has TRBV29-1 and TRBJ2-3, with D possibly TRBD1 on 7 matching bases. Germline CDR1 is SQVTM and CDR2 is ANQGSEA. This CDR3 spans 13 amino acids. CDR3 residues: CIPAGGGTDTQYF. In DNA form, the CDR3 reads TGCATCCCCGCAGGGGGAGGAACAGATACGCAGTATTTT.

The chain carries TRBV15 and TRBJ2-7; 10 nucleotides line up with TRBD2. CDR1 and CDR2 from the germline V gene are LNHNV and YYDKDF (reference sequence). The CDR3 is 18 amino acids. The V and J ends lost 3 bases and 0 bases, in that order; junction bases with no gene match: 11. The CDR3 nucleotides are TGTGCCACCAGCAGCACATCCGGACTAGCGGATAGCTCCTACGAGCAGTACTTC. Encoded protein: CATSSTSGLADSSYEQYF.

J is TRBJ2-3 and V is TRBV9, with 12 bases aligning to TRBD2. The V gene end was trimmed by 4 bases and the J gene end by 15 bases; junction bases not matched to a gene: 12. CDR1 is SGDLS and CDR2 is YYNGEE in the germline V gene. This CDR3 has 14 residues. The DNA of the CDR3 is TGTGCCAGCAGCCCCCGTTCCCTAGCGGGAGGGAATTATTTT. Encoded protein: CASSPRSLAGGNYF.

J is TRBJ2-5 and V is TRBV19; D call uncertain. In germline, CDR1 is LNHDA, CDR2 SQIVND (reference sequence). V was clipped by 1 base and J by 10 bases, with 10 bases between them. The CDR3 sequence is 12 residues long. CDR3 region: CASSIVGGRQYF. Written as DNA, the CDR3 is TGTGCCAGTAGTATAGTCGGTGGCCGCCAGTACTTC.

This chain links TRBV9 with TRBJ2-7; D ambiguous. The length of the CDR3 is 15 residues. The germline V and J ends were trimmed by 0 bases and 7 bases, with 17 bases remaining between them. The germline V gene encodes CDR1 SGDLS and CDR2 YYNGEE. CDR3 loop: CASSVDLGDVREQYF. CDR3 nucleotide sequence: TGTGCCAGCAGCGTAGATCTTGGTGATGTTAGGGAGCAGTACTTC.

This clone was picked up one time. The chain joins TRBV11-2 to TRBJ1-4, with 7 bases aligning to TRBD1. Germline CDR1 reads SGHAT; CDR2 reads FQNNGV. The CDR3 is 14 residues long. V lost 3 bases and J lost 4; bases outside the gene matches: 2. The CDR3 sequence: CASSLYRGNEKLFF. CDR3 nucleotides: TGTGCCAGCAGCTTGTACAGGGGTAATGAAAAACTGTTTTTT. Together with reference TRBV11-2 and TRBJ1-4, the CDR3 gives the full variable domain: EAGVAQSPRYKIIEKRQSVAFWCNPISGHATLYWYQQILGQGPKLLIQFQNNGVVDDSQLPKDRFSAERLKGVDSTLKIQPAKLEDSAVYLCASSLYRGNEKLFFGSGTQLSVL.

The CDR3 coding sequence is TGTGCCAGCAGCTGGGGGACGCCCTACAATGAGCAGTTCTTC. The encoded protein is CASSWGTPYNEQFF. This chain joins TRBV5-6 and TRBJ2-1; D possibly uses TRBD1 or TRBD2 (5 bases each). The CDR3 extends over 14 amino acids. The germline gives CDR1 SGHDT, CDR2 YYEEEE. The V end lost 3 bases, the J end lost 2 bases, and 9 bases lay between the germline ends.

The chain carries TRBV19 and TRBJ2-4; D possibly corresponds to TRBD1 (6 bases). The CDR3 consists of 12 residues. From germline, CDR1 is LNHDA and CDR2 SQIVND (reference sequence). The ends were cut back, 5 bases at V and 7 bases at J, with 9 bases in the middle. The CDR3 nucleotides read TGTGCCAGTAGTTACCAGGGGAACATTCAGTACTTC. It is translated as CASSYQGNIQYF.

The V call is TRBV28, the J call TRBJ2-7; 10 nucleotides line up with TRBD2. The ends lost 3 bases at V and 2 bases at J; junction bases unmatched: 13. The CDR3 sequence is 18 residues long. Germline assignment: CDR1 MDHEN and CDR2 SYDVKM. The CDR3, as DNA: TGTGCCAGCAGTTTTGATAGCGGGAGGATCACCGGGACCTACGAGCAGTACTTC. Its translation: CASSFDSGRITGTYEQYF. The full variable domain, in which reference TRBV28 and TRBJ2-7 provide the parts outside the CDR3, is DVKVTQSSRYLVKRTGEKVFLECVQDMDHENMFWYRQDPGLGLRLIYFSYDVKMKEKGDIPEGYSVSREKKERFSLILESASTNQTSMYLCASSFDSGRITGTYEQYFGPGTRLTVT.

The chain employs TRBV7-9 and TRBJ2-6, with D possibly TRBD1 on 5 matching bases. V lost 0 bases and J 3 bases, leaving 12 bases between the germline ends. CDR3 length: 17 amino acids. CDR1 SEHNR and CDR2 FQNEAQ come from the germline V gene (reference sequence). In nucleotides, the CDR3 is TGTGCCAGCAGCTTAGCAGGGGCGCGTTATGGGGCCAACGTCCTGACTTTC. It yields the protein CASSLAGARYGANVLTF.

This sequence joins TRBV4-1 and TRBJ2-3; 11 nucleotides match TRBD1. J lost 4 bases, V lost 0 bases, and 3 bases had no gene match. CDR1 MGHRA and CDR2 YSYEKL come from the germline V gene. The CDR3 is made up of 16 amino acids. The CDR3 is CASSQDGQGAADTQYF. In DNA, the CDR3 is TGCGCCAGCAGCCAAGACGGACAGGGGGCCGCAGATACGCAGTATTTT.

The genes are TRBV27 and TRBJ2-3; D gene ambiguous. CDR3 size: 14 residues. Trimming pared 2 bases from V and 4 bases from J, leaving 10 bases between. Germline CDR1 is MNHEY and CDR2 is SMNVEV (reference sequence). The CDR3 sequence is CASSLGVLPDTQYF. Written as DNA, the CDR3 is TGTGCCAGCAGTTTAGGGGTTCTACCAGATACGCAGTATTTT.

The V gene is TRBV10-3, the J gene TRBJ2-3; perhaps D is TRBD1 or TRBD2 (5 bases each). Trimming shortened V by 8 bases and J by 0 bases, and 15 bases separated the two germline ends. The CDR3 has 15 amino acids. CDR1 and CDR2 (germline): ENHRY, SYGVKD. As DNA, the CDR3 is TGTGCCATCGCTGATCGGGGCAGTAGCACAGATACGCAGTATTTT. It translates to CAIADRGSSTDTQYF.

CDR3: CASSPQGSAQDTQYF. In nucleotides, the CDR3 is TGTGCCAGCAGCCCACAGGGATCAGCGCAAGATACGCAGTATTTT. The chain has TRBV11-2 and TRBJ2-3; a possible D gene is TRBD1 (6 bases). The ends were cut back, 5 bases at V and 5 bases at J, with 17 bases in the middle. This CDR3 is built from 15 residues. Germline lookup yields CDR1 SGHAT and CDR2 FQNNGV.